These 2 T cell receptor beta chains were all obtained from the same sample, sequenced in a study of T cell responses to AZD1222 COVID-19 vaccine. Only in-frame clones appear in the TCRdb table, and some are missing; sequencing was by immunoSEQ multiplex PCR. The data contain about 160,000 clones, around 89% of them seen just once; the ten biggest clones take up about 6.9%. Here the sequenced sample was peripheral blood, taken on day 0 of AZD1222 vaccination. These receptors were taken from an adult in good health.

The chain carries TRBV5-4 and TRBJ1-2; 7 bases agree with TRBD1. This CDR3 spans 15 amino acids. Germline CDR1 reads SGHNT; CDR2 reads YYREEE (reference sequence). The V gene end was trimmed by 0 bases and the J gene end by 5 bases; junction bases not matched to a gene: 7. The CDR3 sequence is CASSLGEQGWYGYTF. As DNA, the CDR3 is TGTGCCAGCAGCTTGGGTGAACAGGGGTGGTATGGCTACACCTTC.

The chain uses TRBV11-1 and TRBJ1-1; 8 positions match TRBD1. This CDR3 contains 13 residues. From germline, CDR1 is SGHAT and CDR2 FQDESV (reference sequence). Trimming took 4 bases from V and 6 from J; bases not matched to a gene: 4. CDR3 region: CASSYGTGPEAFF. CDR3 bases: TGTGCCAGCAGCTATGGGACAGGTCCTGAAGCTTTCTTT.